The 14 T cell receptor beta chains reported below all come from one sample, sequenced in a study of human T cells and chemical hapten exposure. Time point described: patch test 2, 6 weeks after DPC sensitization. Treatment indicated: therapeutic diphenylcyclopropenone sensitization with weekly scalp DPC. Each CDR3 protein gets one entry after TCRdb re-called the RACE reads with MiXCR. Of approximately 82,000 distinct CDR3 sequences listed, approximately 7% are singletons. Sequences were derived from whole blood, sampled in connection with sensitization to the hapten diphenylcyclopropenone (DPC). These receptors all stem from a woman aged 25 to 39 with alopecia areata. Some clones in this sample may be carry-over from other donors' samples.

This clonotype was detected ten times or more. The chain is built from TRBV30 and TRBJ1-4; D gene uncertain. The V gene's germline CDR1 is GTSNPN and CDR2 SVGIG (reference sequence). The CDR3 loop spans 14 amino acids. With 2 bases removed from V and 5 bases from J, the gap between germline ends came to 12 bases. This CDR3 is CAWSIGGRNEKLFF. As DNA, the CDR3 is TGTGCCTGGAGTATCGGCGGTCGGAATGAAAAACTGTTTTTT.

In its sample, this clonotype was seen many times. The chain joins TRBV20-1 to TRBJ1-6; D is perhaps TRBD1 (6 bases). Per germline, CDR1 DFQATT and CDR2 SNEGSKA (reference sequence). CDR3 length: 14 residues. Trimming took off 6 bases at V and 7 bases at J, with 16 bases between the two ends. The CDR3 sequence: CSANGGPKNSPLHF. DNA of the CDR3: TGCAGTGCCAACGGGGGCCCGAAAAATTCACCCCTCCACTTT.

This clonotype was seen repeatedly, ten times or more. This chain's CDR3 is CASSEALSWQGAVGRNQPQHF. The CDR3 coding sequence is TGTGCCAGCAGTGAAGCTCTCTCCTGGCAGGGGGCCGTTGGGCGGAATCAGCCCCAGCATTTT. The chain links TRBV6-1 to TRBJ1-5, with 8 bases aligning to TRBD1. Germline CDR1 MNHNS, CDR2 SASEGT. There are 21 residues in the CDR3. V shed 0 bases and J 4 bases; nucleotides not matched to a gene: 20.

A few counts support this clonotype. The chain recombines TRBV6-1 with TRBJ2-5; TRBD1 might be the D (6 bases). The CDR3 is 17 residues long. V was cut by 1 base and J by 5 bases, with 20 bases left in between. CDR1 is MNHNS and CDR2 is SASEGT in the germline V gene. Here the CDR3 reads CASSEEVFVYRDETQYF. DNA of the CDR3: TGTGCCAGCAGTGAAGAGGTGTTTGTGTACAGGGACGAGACCCAGTACTTC.

The rearrangement joins TRBV13 to TRBJ1-2; tentative D call: TRBD1 (5 bases). Trimming stripped 2 bases from V and 2 bases from J, with 9 bases between. The CDR3 sequence is 14 residues long. Germline CDR1 is PRHDT and CDR2 is FYEKMQ (reference sequence). CDR3: CASSLRGRNYGYTF. The CDR3 nucleotides read TGTGCCAGCAGCTTAAGGGGAAGAAACTATGGCTACACCTTC. Drawing the rest from reference TRBV13 and TRBJ1-2, the complete variable domain is AAGVIQSPRHLIKEKRETATLKCYPIPRHDTVYWYQQGPGQDPQFLISFYEKMQSDKGSIPDRFSAQQFSDYHSELNMSSLELGDSALYFCASSLRGRNYGYTFGSGTRLTVV.

The chain is built from TRBV12-3 or TRBV12-4 and TRBJ1-1; D unresolved. The CDR3 spans 13 residues. Trimming cost V 2 bases and J 11 bases, with 15 bases left between them. Here the CDR3 reads CASSLRYSLWAFF. CDR3 DNA: TGTGCCAGCAGTTTAAGGTACTCCCTCTGGGCTTTCTTT.

This clonotype was picked up a small number of times. The chain combines TRBV20-1 with TRBJ1-4; D uncertain. There are 13 residues in the CDR3. Per the germline V gene, CDR1 is DFQATT and CDR2 is SNEGSKA (reference sequence). This CDR3 reads CSATVPKQEKLFF. In DNA, the CDR3 is TGCAGCGCCACCGTCCCCAAGCAGGAAAAACTGTTTTTT.

Ten or more counts support this clonotype. This chain links TRBV4-2 with TRBJ1-1; the D gene is possibly TRBD1 (5 bases). This CDR3 region has 15 residues. The V end lost 1 base, the J end lost 1 base, and 10 bases lay between the germline ends. CDR1 LGHNA and CDR2 YNFKEQ come from the germline V gene. The CDR3 spells CASSQVGGENTEAFF. The DNA of the CDR3 is TGTGCCAGCAGCCAAGTCGGAGGGGAGAACACTGAAGCTTTCTTT.

This clonotype was recorded at least ten times. The CDR3 DNA reads as TGTGCCAGCAGTGAAGCGGGTTCCAGCGGGGGGATCAATGAGCAGTTCTTC. This translates into CASSEAGSSGGINEQFF. V is TRBV2 and J is TRBJ2-1; 9 bases are shared with TRBD2. Unmatched junction bases numbered 9, after V lost 0 bases and J lost 6 bases. Per germline, CDR1 SNHLY and CDR2 FYNNEI. This CDR3 is built from 17 residues. Filled out from reference TRBV2 and TRBJ2-1, the complete variable domain reads EPEVTQTPSHQVTQMGQEVILRCVPISNHLYFYWYRQILGQKVEFLVSFYNNEISEKSEIFDDQFSVERPDGSNFTLKIRSTKLEDSAMYFCASSEAGSSGGINEQFFGPGTRLTVL.

This sequence joins TRBV12-3 or TRBV12-4 and TRBJ2-1; D is unresolved. CDR3 length: 14 residues. V was shortened by 1 base and J by 5 bases, with 9 bases between the two germline ends. As DNA, the CDR3 is TGTGCCAGCAGTTTAGGGCAGAAAGACAATGAGCAGTTCTTC. Translated, it gives CASSLGQKDNEQFF.

This clonotype appeared many times. The V gene is TRBV6-5, the J gene TRBJ2-2; D possibly matches TRBD1 or TRBD2 (6 bases each). V gave up 2 bases and J gave up 4 bases, with 11 bases separating them. There are 15 residues in the CDR3. Germline CDR1 reads MNHEY; CDR2 reads SVGAGI. This chain's CDR3 is CASSYRTAGTGELFF. The CDR3 region has the DNA TGTGCCAGCAGTTACCGGACAGCGGGCACCGGGGAGCTGTTTTTT.

The table lists this clonotype with a few counts. The chain carries TRBV14 and TRBJ1-5; D may be TRBD1 (6 bases). V dropped 0 bases and J dropped 0 bases, with 18 bases sitting between them. Germline CDR1 SGHDN, CDR2 FVKESK. The CDR3 extends over 19 amino acids. CDR3 nucleotide sequence: TGTGCCAGCAGCCAAGACCATACCACAGGGTGGTATAGCAATCAGCCCCAGCATTTT. As protein: CASSQDHTTGWYSNQPQHF.

As regards this clonotype: A much larger clone lies one base from this, so it may be a read error. The V gene is TRBV5-1, the J gene TRBJ1-1; TRBD1 is a possible D gene (6 bases). This CDR3 region has 17 residues. V dropped 5 bases and J dropped 0 bases, with 20 bases sitting between them. In germline, CDR1 is SGHRS, CDR2 YFSETQ. The CDR3 coding sequence is TGCGCCAGCAGGCGGACAGACACGGTGAAAGTGAACACTGAAGCTTTCTTT. It is translated as CASRRTDTVKVNTEAFF.

The chain uses TRBV18 and TRBJ1-2, with 8 bases matching TRBD1. The germline CDR1 and CDR2 sequences are KGHSH and LQKENI. There are 15 residues in the CDR3. V lost 3 bases and J lost 0; bases outside the gene matches: 3. The CDR3 DNA reads TGTGCCAGCTCACCTGACAGGGGATCTAACTATGGCTACACCTTC. Protein sequence: CASSPDRGSNYGYTF. The variable domain in full, completed from reference TRBV18 and TRBJ1-2, reads NAGVMQNPRHLVRRRGQEARLRCSPMKGHSHVYWYRQLPEEGLKFMVYLQKENIIDESGMPKERFSAEFPKEGPSILRIQQVVRGDSAAYFCASSPDRGSNYGYTFGSGTRLTVV.